These 26 T cell receptor beta chains share one sample of origin, sequenced in a study of shared clonotypes between healthy human individuals. TCRdb's table, derived via immunoSEQ multiplex PCR, lists solely in-frame clones and lacks some. The sample carries about 490,000 clones, roughly 85% recorded once. Material: PBMCs. The receptor source for this set is a woman in her thirties or forties in good health. Some clones in this sample may be carry-over from other donors' samples.

The genes are TRBV4-2 and TRBJ2-7; D is ambiguous. This CDR3 is built from 14 residues. V was pared by 0 bases and J by 5 bases, with 11 bases between. The germline V gene encodes CDR1 LGHNA and CDR2 YNFKEQ. The CDR3 DNA is TGTGCCAGCAGCCAAGACCCCCGGGTAGACGAGCAGTACTTC. Residues: CASSQDPRVDEQYF.

This clone has a handful of counts. The identical CDR3 is also encoded by other nucleotide sequences in the sample. The rearrangement uses TRBV2 and TRBJ1-6, with 10 bases aligning to TRBD1. V gave up 8 bases and J gave up 8 bases; unmatched junction bases: 6. This CDR3 region has 14 residues. Germline V gene sequence: CDR1 SNHLY, CDR2 FYNNEI. The CDR3 here is CASSRDRGYSPLHF. The CDR3 nucleotides read TGTGCCAGCTCCAGGGACAGGGGCTATTCACCCCTCCACTTT.

The rearrangement joins TRBV7-3 to TRBJ2-4, with D tentatively TRBD1 (5 bases). CDR3 length: 15 residues. Looked up from germline, CDR1 is SGHTA and CDR2 is FQGTGA. Trimming removed 5 bases from V and 3 bases from J, with 14 bases in between. The CDR3 is CASSGQGGGKNIQYF. In nucleotides, the CDR3 is TGTGCCAGCAGCGGCCAGGGTGGCGGCAAAAACATTCAGTACTTC.

In the case of this clone: A much larger clone differs by one base, so this may be a read error. The J gene is TRBJ2-7, the V gene TRBV2; D possibly corresponds to TRBD1 (5 bases). The V and J ends lost 6 bases and 2 bases respectively, with 8 bases between them. The germline gives CDR1 SNHLY, CDR2 FYNNEI. The length of the CDR3 is 12 residues. The CDR3 loop reads CASSQDTYEQYF. The CDR3 coding sequence is TGTGCCAGCAGCCAGGACACCTACGAGCAGTACTTC. The whole variable domain, filled in from reference TRBV2 and TRBJ2-7, reads EPEVTQTPSHQVTQMGQEVILRCVPISNHLYFYWYRQILGQKVEFLVSFYNNEISEKSEIFDDQFSVERPDGSNFTLKIRSTKLEDSAMYFCASSQDTYEQYFGPGTRLTVT.

The chain has TRBV7-3 and TRBJ1-5; D is unresolved. Germline loops: CDR1 SGHTA, CDR2 FQGTGA. This CDR3 spans 15 amino acids. V was clipped by 5 bases and J by 5 bases, with 16 bases between them. The CDR3 bases are TGTGCCAGCAGCGCTGCGGCGGGTTCGGATCAGCCCCAGCATTTT. Translation gives CASSAAAGSDQPQHF. The full variable domain, in which reference TRBV7-3 and TRBJ1-5 provide the parts outside the CDR3, is GAGVSQTPSNKVTEKGKYVELRCDPISGHTALYWYRQSLGQGPEFLIYFQGTGAADDSGLPNDRFFAVRPEGSVSTLKIQRTERGDSAVYLCASSAAAGSDQPQHFGDGTRLSIL.

The chain joins TRBV6-1 to TRBJ1-5; TRBD1 is a possible D gene (5 bases). The length of the CDR3 is 13 residues. V was pared by 8 bases and J by 1 base, with 9 bases between. The V gene's germline CDR1 is MNHNS and CDR2 SASEGT. In DNA form, the CDR3 reads TGTGCCAGCGCCGGACAAAGCAATCAGCCCCAGCATTTT. It specifies CASAGQSNQPQHF.

This clone occurred once. The chain is built from TRBV2 and TRBJ2-7; D might be TRBD1 or TRBD2, each matching 5 bases. The length of the CDR3 is 13 residues. The V gene lost 8 bases and the J gene lost 1 base, with 12 bases spanning the gap. Germline CDR1 reads SNHLY; CDR2 reads FYNNEI. This CDR3 is CASVGTASYEQYF. For the CDR3, the DNA is TGTGCCAGCGTCGGGACGGCATCCTACGAGCAGTACTTC.

CDR3 nucleotides: TGTGCCAGTAGTATTAAAGGGAACACTGAAGCTTTCTTT. Translation: CASSIKGNTEAFF. The J gene is TRBJ1-1, the V gene TRBV19; D remains ambiguous. V shed 3 bases and J shed 1 base, with 6 bases lying between them. Per the germline V gene, CDR1 is LNHDA and CDR2 is SQIVND (reference sequence). The CDR3 runs to 13 residues. The whole variable domain, filled in from reference TRBV19 and TRBJ1-1, reads DGGITQSPKYLFRKEGQNVTLSCEQNLNHDAMYWYRQDPGQGLRLIYYSQIVNDFQKGDIAEGYSVSREKKESFPLTVTSAQKNPTAFYLCASSIKGNTEAFFGQGTRLTVV.

V gene TRBV10-3 combines with J gene TRBJ2-7, with D perhaps TRBD2 (6 bases). From germline, CDR1 is ENHRY and CDR2 SYGVKD. CDR3 length: 17 residues. Trimming left V 4 bases short and J 0 bases short, with 19 bases between. CDR3 in DNA: TGTGCCATCAGTGGGAATCCCTCGGGACTCCACTCCTACGAGCAGTACTTC. This gives the protein CAISGNPSGLHSYEQYF.

The chain combines TRBV5-1 with TRBJ2-3; 11 nucleotides agree with TRBD2. After removal of 0 bases from V and 6 bases from J, the junction contained 9 bases not matched to a gene. This CDR3 region has 17 residues. In germline, CDR1 is SGHRS, CDR2 YFSETQ. The CDR3 nucleotides read TGCGCCAGCAGCTTGGTTTCTTCTAGCGGGAGGCGGGATACGCAGTATTTT. It codes for CASSLVSSSGRRDTQYF.

This clone was found once. This CDR3 is also generated by other DNA sequences in the sample. V usage is TRBV11-2 and J usage is TRBJ2-5, with D hard to call. Between the trimmed V and J ends, which lost 3 bases and 4 bases, there was a span of 3 bases. Germline values: CDR1 SGHAT, CDR2 FQNNGV. The CDR3 covers 11 residues. The CDR3: CASSFGETQYF. CDR3 bases: TGTGCCAGCAGCTTTGGAGAGACCCAGTACTTC.

The chain has TRBV19 and TRBJ2-3, with 12 bases aligning to TRBD1. V shed 4 bases, J shed 4 bases, and the junction held 3 bases outside the gene matches. The CDR3 extends over 15 amino acids. The germline V gene encodes CDR1 LNHDA and CDR2 SQIVND (reference sequence). DNA for the CDR3: TGTGCCAGTAGTAAGCGGGACAGGGGGCCAGATACGCAGTATTTT. Its protein product is CASSKRDRGPDTQYF.

This CDR3 is CAWSKVSGELFF. The CDR3 coding sequence is TGTGCCTGGAGTAAGGTTTCCGGGGAGCTGTTTTTT. V usage is TRBV30 and J usage is TRBJ2-2, with no clear D. Per germline, CDR1 GTSNPN and CDR2 SVGIG (reference sequence). This CDR3 is 12 amino acids long. The germline V and J ends were trimmed by 2 bases and 6 bases, with 7 bases remaining between them.

This clone was detected only once. The chain has TRBV7-8 and TRBJ2-5; TRBD1 agrees at 7 bases. The CDR3 sequence is 14 residues long. CDR1 is SGHVS and CDR2 is FQNEAQ in the germline V gene. J lost 2 bases, V lost 5 bases, and 5 bases had no gene match. Here the CDR3 reads CASSTTGNQETQYF. In DNA, the CDR3 is TGTGCCAGCAGCACGACAGGGAATCAAGAGACCCAGTACTTC. The complete variable domain, with remaining parts taken from reference TRBV7-8 and TRBJ2-5, reads GAGVSQSPRYKVAKRGQDVALRCDPISGHVSLFWYQQALGQGPEFLTYFQNEAQLDKSGLPSDRFFAERPEGSVSTLKIQRTQQEDSAVYLCASSTTGNQETQYFGPGTRLLVL.

V is TRBV27 and J is TRBJ1-2, with a possible D match to TRBD1 (5 bases). The germline V and J ends were trimmed by 0 bases and 5 bases, with 13 bases remaining between them. Germline CDR1 is MNHEY and CDR2 is SMNVEV (reference sequence). The CDR3 has 15 residues. Written as DNA, the CDR3 is TGTGCCAGCAGTTTATCGGGGCAGGGATTATATGGCTACACCTTC. Amino acid sequence: CASSLSGQGLYGYTF.

The genes are TRBV14 and TRBJ2-5, with D tentatively TRBD1 (6 bases). TRBJ2-7 matches the DNA end more closely, so the J call is doubtful. This CDR3 is 14 amino acids long. Per the germline V gene, CDR1 is SGHDN and CDR2 is FVKESK. CDR3 in DNA: TGTGCCAGCAGCCTGGGGACATTACCCTACGAGCAGTACTTC. Amino acid sequence: CASSLGTLPYEQYF.

This clone was counted between two and nine times. V gene TRBV5-1 combines with J gene TRBJ1-2; D call uncertain. Germline V gene lookup returns CDR1 SGHRS and CDR2 YFSETQ. The CDR3 is made up of 14 amino acids. Trimming took 4 bases from V and 4 from J, leaving 14 bases between them. The CDR3 loop is CASSPSDRGYGYTF. DNA for the CDR3: TGCGCCAGCAGCCCCAGTGACCGGGGCTATGGCTACACCTTC.

The chain links TRBV19 to TRBJ2-3, with 11 bases aligning to TRBD2. The V and J ends lost 7 bases and 5 bases, in that order; junction bases with no gene match: 11. Germline CDR1 LNHDA, CDR2 SQIVND (reference sequence). The CDR3 has 16 residues. CDR3 bases: TGTGCCAGTACCTCCCTAGCGGGAGGTTATGGAGATACGCAGTATTTT. Protein sequence: CASTSLAGGYGDTQYF.

The rearrangement uses TRBV5-1 and TRBJ1-1, with TRBD1 as a possible D gene (5 bases). The V end lost 4 bases, the J end lost 1 base, and 8 bases lay between the germline ends. The CDR3 is 13 amino acids. The germline V gene encodes CDR1 SGHRS and CDR2 YFSETQ. The CDR3 DNA sequence: TGCGCCAGCAGCACCGGGACGAACACTGAAGCTTTCTTT. It translates to CASSTGTNTEAFF.

The genes are TRBV25-1 and TRBJ1-3, with D hard to call. Germline CDR1 reads MGHDK; CDR2 reads SYGVNS. Trimming took 4 bases from V and 3 from J, leaving 1 base between them. This CDR3 spans 11 amino acids. This CDR3 reads CASSGGNTIYF. In nucleotides, the CDR3 is TGTGCCAGCAGTGGTGGAAACACCATATATTTT.

The chain uses TRBV5-1 and TRBJ2-3; maybe TRBD1 (5 bases). The CDR3 runs 16 residues. V shed 4 bases and J shed 2 bases, with 17 bases lying between them. Germline loops: CDR1 SGHRS, CDR2 YFSETQ. The CDR3 protein is CASSPQGVGITDTQYF. The CDR3 DNA reads TGCGCCAGCAGCCCCCAAGGGGTGGGGATCACAGATACGCAGTATTTT. Full variable domain (remainder filled in from reference TRBV5-1 and TRBJ2-3): KAGVTQTPRYLIKTRGQQVTLSCSPISGHRSVSWYQQTPGQGLQFLFEYFSETQRNKGNFPGRFSGRQFSNSRSEMNVSTLELGDSALYLCASSPQGVGITDTQYFGPGTRLTVL.

J is TRBJ2-7 and V is TRBV18, with 9 bases fitting TRBD1. J gave up 6 bases and V 2 bases, and 5 bases lay outside the gene matches. The CDR3 loop spans 14 amino acids. CDR1 is KGHSH and CDR2 is LQKENI in the germline V gene. Here the CDR3 DNA reads TGTGCCAGCTCACCAGGGACAGGGAAGGGCGAGCAGTACTTC. It encodes CASSPGTGKGEQYF.

This clone was counted once. The V and J genes are TRBV20-1 and TRBJ2-7; D ambiguous. With 3 bases removed from V and 5 bases from J, the gap between germline ends came to 5 bases. Germline CDR1 reads DFQATT; CDR2 reads SNEGSKA (reference sequence). CDR3 length: 10 amino acids. CDR3 DNA sequence: TGCAGTGCTAGTTCGGACGAGCAGTACTTC. Translation: CSASSDEQYF.

The J gene is TRBJ2-1, the V gene TRBV7-3; 10 bases are shared with TRBD1. This CDR3 contains 16 residues. V was clipped by 0 bases and J by 5 bases; unmatched bases: 4. CDR1 is SGHTA, CDR2 FQGTGA, per germline. The CDR3 reads CASSLTTGGIDNEQFF. The CDR3 DNA reads TGTGCCAGCAGCTTAACGACAGGGGGCATCGACAATGAGCAGTTCTTC.

The V gene is TRBV20-1, the J gene TRBJ2-3; D is unclear. Germline V lookup: CDR1 DFQATT, CDR2 SNEGSKA (reference sequence). Trimming shortened V by 6 bases and J by 0 bases, and 4 bases separated the two germline ends. The CDR3 consists of 11 residues. CDR3 residues: CSADSTDTQYF. The CDR3 nucleotides are TGCAGTGCGGACAGCACAGATACGCAGTATTTT.

This sequence joins TRBV5-1 and TRBJ2-6; D is perhaps TRBD2 (7 bases). CDR1 SGHRS and CDR2 YFSETQ come from the germline V gene. The CDR3 runs to 18 residues. V gave up 4 bases and J gave up 0 bases, with 17 bases separating them. The CDR3 DNA sequence: TGCGCCAGCAGCCTCCAGGGGAGGGCAGACTCTGGGGCCAACGTCCTGACTTTC. It codes for CASSLQGRADSGANVLTF.